A selection of T cell receptor beta chains follows, all from one sample in a study of Ad26.COV2.S vaccination and SARS-CoV-2 variants. Generated by immunoSEQ multiplex PCR, the TCRdb table keeps only in-frame clones and is missing some. The table records about 420,000 clones, roughly 90% of them present only once. The source material was peripheral blood, sampled in a trial of Ad26.COV2.S vaccine versus placebo. These receptors all stem from a person between 18 and 65 years old who received the Ad26.COV2.S COVID-19 vaccine or a placebo. The CDR3 runs from the conserved cysteine through the conserved F or W. A D gene is named only where the DNA matches it firmly. Some rows mark clone size as missing; the rest say once, few, many or name a class of expanded clone.

V	D	J	size	CDR3	DNA
TRBV5-4	-	TRBJ2-7	-	CASSLDPTPSYEQYF	TGTGCCAGCAGCTTGGACCCAACCCCCTCCTACGAGCAGTACTTC
TRBV6-2/TRBV6-3	-	TRBJ2-3	-	CASSSLAVRGRTDTQYF	TGTGCCAGCAGTTCCTTAGCGGTGCGGGGCAGAACAGATACGCAGTATTTT
TRBV19	TRBD1	TRBJ2-7	-	CASSLRDSSYEQYF	TGTGCCAGTAGTCTTAGGGACAGCTCCTACGAGCAGTACTTC
TRBV2	-	TRBJ2-7	once	CASSEGGQLYEQYF	TGTGCCAGCAGTGAAGGAGGACAGCTCTACGAGCAGTACTTC
TRBV5-6	TRBD1	TRBJ1-2	-	CASSPDDRAYGYTF	TGTGCCAGCAGCCCCGATGACAGGGCGTATGGCTACACCTTC
TRBV19	TRBD1	TRBJ1-5	-	CASSIRGGEGNQPQHF	TGTGCCAGTAGTATCAGGGGGGGAGAGGGGAATCAGCCCCAGCATTTT
TRBV7-9	TRBD1	TRBJ1-6	once	CASSSDREGSSPLHF	TGTGCCAGCAGCTCTGACAGGGAGGGCTCTTCACCCCTCCACTTT
TRBV21-1	-	TRBJ1-5	-	CASSDRQGHQPQHF	TGTGCCAGCAGCGACCGACAGGGACATCAGCCCCAGCATTTT
TRBV21-1	-	TRBJ2-7	-	CASGVEGSSYEQYF	TGTGCCAGCGGTGTGGAGGGGTCCTCCTACGAGCAGTACTTC
TRBV20-1	-	TRBJ2-7	-	CSAPRSYEQYF	TGCAGTGCTCCGAGGTCCTACGAGCAGTACTTC
TRBV7-9	-	TRBJ2-7	-	CASSSNYEQYF	TGTGCCAGCAGCTCAAACTACGAGCAGTACTTC
TRBV4-1	-	TRBJ1-1	-	CASSLLPGGRREAFF	TGCGCCAGCAGCCTCCTACCGGGGGGTCGGAGGGAAGCTTTCTTT
TRBV3-1/TRBV3-2	TRBD2	TRBJ2-1	-	CASSLLAGDNEQFF	TGTGCCAGCAGCCTACTAGCGGGAGACAATGAGCAGTTCTTC
TRBV7-2	-	TRBJ2-3	-	CASSAQRGITDTQYF	TGTGCCAGCAGCGCCCAACGGGGGATCACAGATACGCAGTATTTT
TRBV28	-	TRBJ2-3	-	CASSLAASGTDTQYF	TGTGCCAGCAGTTTAGCGGCATCCGGCACAGATACGCAGTATTTT
TRBV11-1	-	TRBJ1-2	-	CATTEFTNYGYTF	TGTGCCACCACAGAATTCACTAACTATGGCTACACCTTC
TRBV18	-	TRBJ2-3	-	CASYDSGGADTDTQYF	TGTGCCAGCTACGACAGTGGGGGCGCAGACACAGATACGCAGTATTTT
TRBV29-1	TRBD1	TRBJ2-7	-	CSVGGTVGRGTYEQYF	TGCAGCGTTGGGGGGACAGTGGGCCGAGGGACCTACGAGCAGTACTTC
TRBV3-1/TRBV3-2	-	TRBJ1-1	-	CASSQGSYTEAFF	TGTGCCAGCAGCCAAGGAAGTTACACTGAAGCTTTCTTT
TRBV19	TRBD2	TRBJ2-5	-	CASAPSGGLPHTQYF	TGTGCCAGTGCCCCTAGCGGGGGCCTACCTCATACCCAGTACTTC
TRBV2	-	TRBJ2-2	-	CASSEAPTDPTGELFF	TGTGCCAGCAGTGAAGCCCCGACTGACCCCACCGGGGAGCTGTTTTTT
TRBV30	-	TRBJ1-2	many	CAWSSRGSYGYTF	TGTGCCTGGAGTTCCAGGGGTAGCTATGGCTACACCTTC
TRBV27	-	TRBJ2-3	-	CASSLSLGRSTDTQYF	TGTGCCAGCAGTTTATCCCTGGGGAGAAGCACAGATACGCAGTATTTT
TRBV9	TRBD1	TRBJ2-1	-	CASSGQGTYNEQFF	TGTGCCAGCAGCGGACAGGGAACGTACAATGAGCAGTTCTTC
TRBV6-6	-	TRBJ1-1	-	CASSGGTEAFF	TGTGCCAGCAGTGGGGGCACTGAAGCTTTCTTT
TRBV7-2	-	TRBJ2-3	-	CASSLRRATSTDTQYF	TGTGCCAGCAGCTTACGGCGAGCGACTAGCACAGATACGCAGTATTTT
TRBV7-9	-	TRBJ2-1	-	CASSLSYRDSYNEQFF	TGTGCCAGCAGCTTAAGTTACCGGGACTCCTACAATGAGCAGTTCTTC
TRBV19	-	TRBJ1-2	-	CATEAYGYTF	TGTGCCACCGAAGCTTATGGCTACACCTTC
TRBV3-1/TRBV3-2	-	TRBJ2-3	-	CASSPSLATDTQYF	TGTGCCAGCAGCCCCTCGCTCGCCACAGATACGCAGTATTTT
TRBV5-1	-	TRBJ1-2	-	CASSLGQALRGYGYTF	TGCGCCAGCAGCTTGGGACAGGCTCTTCGGGGCTATGGCTACACCTTC
TRBV7-3	-	TRBJ1-4	-	CASVEGRTNEKLFF	TGTGCCAGCGTGGAGGGCAGAACTAATGAAAAACTGTTTTTT
TRBV28	-	TRBJ1-2	-	CASSLRKTGMYYGYTF	TGTGCCAGCAGTTTAAGAAAGACAGGAATGTACTATGGCTACACCTTC
TRBV2	TRBD1	TRBJ1-4	few	CASSELGQTNEKLFF	TGTGCCAGCAGTGAGTTGGGACAGACTAATGAAAAACTGTTTTTT
TRBV30	-	TRBJ1-1	-	CAWSGRIEAFF	TGTGCCTGGTCCGGCCGCATTGAAGCTTTCTTT
TRBV10-3	-	TRBJ1-3	-	CAIAPGDSGNTIYF	TGTGCCATCGCGCCCGGGGATTCTGGAAACACCATATATTTT
TRBV30	TRBD1	TRBJ2-7	-	CAWSWDSSSYEQYF	TGTGCCTGGAGTTGGGACAGCAGCTCCTACGAGCAGTACTTC
TRBV5-1	-	TRBJ2-3	-	CASSSRTGADTQYF	TGCGCCAGCAGCTCGCGGACGGGGGCCGATACGCAGTATTTT
TRBV5-5	-	TRBJ2-5	once	CASSPSPTGTGVTQYF	TGTGCCAGCAGCCCTAGCCCGACAGGGACGGGGGTGACCCAGTACTTC
TRBV6-5	-	TRBJ2-2	once	CASSLFTGELFF	TGTGCCAGCAGTTTATTCACCGGGGAGCTGTTTTTT
TRBV4-1	-	TRBJ2-1	-	CASSQVSNEQFF	TGCGCCAGCAGCCAAGTTAGCAATGAGCAGTTCTTC
TRBV2	-	TRBJ2-3	-	CASSLADTQYF	TGTGCCAGCAGTTTGGCGGATACGCAGTATTTT
TRBV21-1	-	TRBJ2-3	-	CASSIVGLADLKGTDTQYF	TGTGCCAGCAGCATAGTCGGTCTAGCGGACCTCAAGGGAACAGATACGCAGTATTTT
TRBV18	TRBD2	TRBJ2-3	-	CASSLLSGGGTDTQYF	TGTGCCAGCTCACTACTTTCGGGGGGGGGCACAGATACGCAGTATTTT
TRBV2	TRBD1	TRBJ2-1	-	CASNAAGGSDEQFF	TGTGCCAGCAACGCGGCAGGGGGTAGTGATGAGCAGTTCTTC
TRBV5-1	TRBD1	TRBJ2-7	-	CASSDRDRGPHEQYF	TGCGCCAGCAGCGACCGGGACAGGGGGCCTCACGAGCAGTACTTC
TRBV29-1	TRBD1	TRBJ1-1	-	CSVGDRVNTEAFF	TGCAGCGTTGGGGACAGGGTGAACACTGAAGCTTTCTTT
TRBV7-2	TRBD1	TRBJ1-1	-	CASSLRPGQGMNTEAFF	TGTGCCAGCAGCTTACGGCCGGGACAGGGCATGAACACTGAAGCTTTCTTT
TRBV3-1/TRBV3-2	-	TRBJ2-3	-	CASSQLGGGSTDTQYF	TGTGCCAGCAGCCAACTAGGGGGGGGCTCCACAGATACGCAGTATTTT
TRBV28	-	TRBJ2-1	-	CASSHTDIYNEQFF	TGTGCCAGCAGCCATACGGACATCTACAATGAGCAGTTCTTC
TRBV28	-	TRBJ1-2	-	CASGLGGGSGYTF	TGTGCCAGCGGATTGGGGGGAGGGAGCGGCTACACCTTC
TRBV24-1	TRBD1	TRBJ2-7	once	CATSDPGTGNYEQYF	TGTGCCACCAGTGATCCCGGGACAGGGAACTACGAGCAGTACTTC
TRBV4-3	-	TRBJ2-5	-	CASSQDYGVQETQYF	TGCGCCAGCAGCCAAGATTACGGGGTCCAAGAGACCCAGTACTTC
TRBV19	-	TRBJ2-3	-	CASKGTTTMNTQYF	TGTGCCAGTAAGGGGACGACCACAATGAATACGCAGTATTTT
TRBV6-5	TRBD1	TRBJ1-2	once	CASSYSWDSFNYGYTF	TGTGCCAGCAGTTACTCCTGGGACAGTTTTAACTATGGCTACACCTTC
TRBV5-4	-	TRBJ1-2	once	CASSSGVSDYGYTF	TGTGCCAGCAGCTCGGGGGTCTCCGACTATGGCTACACCTTC
TRBV4-1	-	TRBJ2-3	-	CASSQGATSTDTQYF	TGCGCCAGCAGCCAAGGGGCGACTAGCACAGATACGCAGTATTTT
TRBV14	-	TRBJ1-2	-	CASSLTGGRGGDGYTF	TGTGCCAGCAGTTTAACTGGGGGGAGAGGAGGTGATGGCTACACCTTC